These 22 T cell receptor beta chains came from one sample sequenced in a study of TIL therapy for anti-PD-1-resistant metastatic lung cancer. Time point given: pre-treatment sample, taken before nivolumab and TIL therapy. The immunoSEQ assay was v3. TCRdb's table, derived via immunoSEQ multiplex PCR, lists solely in-frame clones and lacks some. The table lists more than 45,000 clones, around nine tenths of them singletons, with approximately 2.8% in the top ten. The material sequenced was blood, taken at baseline. These receptors were collected from a person aged 25 to 79 with non-small cell lung cancer.

The CDR3 spells CASSLNFNTEAFF. DNA of the CDR3: TGTGCCAGCAGCCTAAACTTCAACACTGAAGCTTTCTTT. The chain employs TRBV11-2 and TRBJ1-1; D not certain. This CDR3 comprises 13 residues. V was cut by 5 bases and J by 2 bases, with 9 bases left in between. CDR1 and CDR2 (germline): SGHAT, FQNNGV. The whole variable domain, filled in from reference TRBV11-2 and TRBJ1-1, reads EAGVAQSPRYKIIEKRQSVAFWCNPISGHATLYWYQQILGQGPKLLIQFQNNGVVDDSQLPKDRFSAERLKGVDSTLKIQPAKLEDSAVYLCASSLNFNTEAFFGQGTRLTVV.

This clone was seen just once. J is TRBJ2-3 and V is TRBV9; the match to TRBD2 covers 7 bases. The length of the CDR3 is 16 residues. Losses at the gene ends were 4 bases for V and 3 bases for J; bases not matched to a gene: 11. Germline V gene data show CDR1 as SGDLS and CDR2 as YYNGEE. The CDR3 region is CASSLWGGDGTDTQYF. CDR3 DNA: TGTGCCAGCAGCCTTTGGGGGGGGGACGGTACAGATACGCAGTATTTT.

The CDR3 DNA follows: TGTGCCAGCAGTTTATCGTGGGGAGGAAATGAAAAACTGTTTTTT. Encoded protein: CASSLSWGGNEKLFF. This sequence joins TRBV27 and TRBJ1-4; D is undetermined. From germline, CDR1 is MNHEY and CDR2 SMNVEV (reference sequence). CDR3 length: 15 amino acids. Trimming cost V 0 bases and J 5 bases, with 10 bases left between them.

The gene calls are TRBV6-1 and TRBJ2-7; TRBD2 agrees at 8 bases. The CDR3 spans 14 residues. Germline CDR1 and CDR2: MNHNS and SASEGT. Unmatched junction bases numbered 2, after V lost 1 base and J lost 3 bases. The CDR3 protein is CASSEGLAFYEQYF. The CDR3 bases are TGTGCCAGCAGTGAAGGACTAGCGTTCTACGAGCAGTACTTC.

This clone was seen only once. The rearrangement joins TRBV7-8 to TRBJ1-5; 12 bases match TRBD1. Per the germline V gene, CDR1 is SGHVS and CDR2 is FQNEAQ. Unmatched junction bases numbered 10, after V lost 5 bases and J lost 2 bases. The CDR3 is made up of 18 amino acids. The CDR3 region has the DNA TGTGCCAGCAGCCCCCAACGGGGACAGGGGGCAGGCAATCAGCCCCAGCATTTT. Translation: CASSPQRGQGAGNQPQHF.

The chain uses TRBV11-3 and TRBJ2-7, with D tentatively TRBD1 (5 bases). The V and J ends lost 1 base and 6 bases respectively, with 10 bases between them. Germline CDR1 is SGHNT and CDR2 is YENEEA. This CDR3 has 13 amino acids. The CDR3 loop reads CASSLGSQGEQYF. The CDR3 bases are TGTGCCAGCAGCTTAGGGTCCCAGGGCGAGCAGTACTTC.

V is TRBV28 and J is TRBJ2-7, with D perhaps matching TRBD1 (6 bases). CDR3 length: 14 residues. Trimming cost V 2 bases and J 3 bases, with 11 bases left between them. The V gene's germline CDR1 is MDHEN and CDR2 SYDVKM. In DNA form, the CDR3 reads TGTGCCAGCAGTTTACCAAGGGGGTTCTACGAGCAGTACTTC. Translating it yields CASSLPRGFYEQYF. The full variable domain, its missing parts supplied by reference TRBV28 and TRBJ2-7, is DVKVTQSSRYLVKRTGEKVFLECVQDMDHENMFWYRQDPGLGLRLIYFSYDVKMKEKGDIPEGYSVSREKKERFSLILESASTNQTSMYLCASSLPRGFYEQYFGPGTRLTVT.

This rearrangement joins TRBV3-1 (or the pseudogene TRBV3-2) to TRBJ2-7, with 13 bases lining up with TRBD2. Germline V lookup: CDR1 LGHDT, CDR2 YNNKEL (reference sequence). The CDR3 spans 15 residues. With 8 bases clipped from V and 9 bases from J, the junction kept 13 bases outside the gene matches. CDR3 DNA: TGTGCCAGCTCCACTAGCGGGGGGGTTAAGGCGGGGCAGTACTTC. It codes for CASSTSGGVKAGQYF.

This clone was observed once. The chain couples TRBV12-3 or TRBV12-4 to TRBJ1-5, with D tentatively TRBD1 (6 bases). This CDR3 is 13 amino acids long. V shed 11 bases and J shed 1 base, with 12 bases lying between them. CDR3 amino acids: CACRTASNQPQHF. Here the CDR3 DNA reads TGTGCCTGCCGGACAGCCAGCAATCAGCCCCAGCATTTT.

The chain employs TRBV30 and TRBJ2-3, with D perhaps being TRBD1 or TRBD2 (6 bases each). Trimming pared 4 bases from V and 2 bases from J, leaving 16 bases between. Germline V gene data show CDR1 as GTSNPN and CDR2 as SVGIG (reference sequence). The CDR3 spans 15 residues. CDR3 nucleotides: TGTGCCTGGACGGAGGGGACATTCGTCACAGATACGCAGTATTTT. It specifies CAWTEGTFVTDTQYF.

The V and J genes are TRBV27 and TRBJ1-1; tentatively, D is TRBD1 (5 bases). Germline V gene lookup returns CDR1 MNHEY and CDR2 SMNVEV (reference sequence). This CDR3 has 14 amino acids. V dropped 7 bases and J dropped 6 bases, with 18 bases sitting between them. The CDR3: CASIPAGRGAEAFF. The CDR3 bases are TGTGCCAGCATCCCGGCAGGACGGGGGGCTGAAGCTTTCTTT.

V usage is TRBV5-1 and J usage is TRBJ1-6; D gene unclear. Trimming took 0 bases from V and 8 from J, leaving 18 bases between them. This CDR3 spans 17 amino acids. The V gene's germline CDR1 is SGHRS and CDR2 YFSETQ. The CDR3 sequence is CASSLGPTGIAYSPLHF. Here the CDR3 DNA reads TGCGCCAGCAGCTTGGGTCCTACGGGGATTGCCTATTCACCCCTCCACTTT.

This CDR3 reads CASSVAAGAYEQYF. In nucleotides, the CDR3 is TGTGCCAGCAGCGTAGCGGCAGGGGCCTACGAGCAGTACTTC. The V call is TRBV9, the J call TRBJ2-7; TRBD1 is a possible D gene (6 bases). The V gene's germline CDR1 is SGDLS and CDR2 YYNGEE. V lost 0 bases and J lost 2, with 9 bases in between. CDR3 length equals 14 residues.

A few counts support this clone. Here the CDR3 reads CASSPPDRGTGELFF. Here the CDR3 DNA reads TGTGCCAGCAGCCCTCCGGACAGGGGGACCGGGGAGCTGTTTTTT. The chain carries TRBV4-2 and TRBJ2-2; 10 bases align to TRBD1. The germline CDR1 and CDR2 sequences are LGHNA and YNFKEQ. V dropped 4 bases and J dropped 5; count of bases not matched to a gene: 4. The CDR3 runs 15 residues.

V and J are TRBV29-1 and TRBJ2-1; TRBD2 matches 9 bases. Per germline, CDR1 SQVTM and CDR2 ANQGSEA. The CDR3 is made up of 13 amino acids. V shed 4 bases, J shed 5 bases, and the junction held 3 bases outside the gene matches. Here the CDR3 DNA reads TGCAGCGTTGGCGGGGGGGCCCACAATGAGCAGTTCTTC. The encoded protein is CSVGGGAHNEQFF.

This clone was detected a few times. The chain carries TRBV7-7 and TRBJ2-7; no reliable D call. The CDR3 is made up of 17 amino acids. The germline gives CDR1 SSHAT, CDR2 FNYEAQ (reference sequence). The V and J ends lost 0 bases and 1 base respectively, with 16 bases between them. DNA for the CDR3: TGTGCCAGCAGCTTAGCCCCCACCTGGACGGTGTCCTACGAGCAGTACTTC. It specifies CASSLAPTWTVSYEQYF.

This rearrangement joins TRBV4-1 to TRBJ2-1, with D unresolved. Germline loops: CDR1 MGHRA, CDR2 YSYEKL. Trimming cost V 1 base and J 5 bases, with 9 bases left between them. The length of the CDR3 is 14 residues. DNA for the CDR3: TGCGCCAGCAGCCAAGTGGATAGAGACAATGAGCAGTTCTTC. Encoded protein: CASSQVDRDNEQFF.

The chain carries TRBV12-2 and TRBJ2-4; TRBD1 is taken as the D call from the table, unchecked against the DNA. TRBV12-2 is shown as a pseudogene. This CDR3 is 15 amino acids long. CDR3: CASRWSDGQGSFKYF. The CDR3 bases are TGTGCAAGTCGCTGGTCAGATGGACAGGGATCATTTAAGTACTTC.

The chain has TRBV11-2 and TRBJ1-1; no clear D. The CDR3 length is 13 residues. The germline V and J ends were trimmed by 2 bases and 1 base, with 5 bases remaining between them. The V gene's germline CDR1 is SGHAT and CDR2 FQNNGV. The DNA of the CDR3 is TGTGCCAGCAGCTTAAGGTCGAACACTGAAGCTTTCTTT. This codes for CASSLRSNTEAFF.

The chain combines TRBV7-2 with TRBJ1-3; D perhaps matches TRBD1 (6 bases). The CDR3 length is 15 residues. Trimming left V 6 bases short and J 0 bases short, with 12 bases between. Germline lookup yields CDR1 SGHTA and CDR2 FQGNSA. CDR3 protein: CASRGAGTSGNTIYF. The CDR3 region has the DNA TGTGCCAGCAGGGGGGCCGGGACCTCTGGAAACACCATATATTTT.

V and J are TRBV6-5 and TRBJ2-2, with 10 bases fitting TRBD1. The CDR3 covers 15 residues. V trimming: 2 bases; J trimming: 5 bases; junction bases outside the gene matches: 2. From germline, CDR1 is MNHEY and CDR2 SVGAGI. DNA of the CDR3: TGTGCCAGCAGTTACCCGGGACAGGGGACCGGGGAGCTGTTTTTT. Protein product: CASSYPGQGTGELFF.

V usage is TRBV5-8 and J usage is TRBJ1-1; no clear D gene. CDR1 SGHTS and CDR2 YDEGEE come from the germline V gene. Trimming removed 1 base from V and 3 bases from J, with 10 bases in between. This CDR3 spans 14 amino acids. The CDR3 DNA reads TGTGCCAGCAGCTTGTGGGCAGCCGACACTGAAGCTTTCTTT. Translated: CASSLWAADTEAFF.